This T cell receptor beta chain comes out of a study of human T cells and chemical hapten exposure. Study in general: Patients were mainly female, each with alopecia areata, totalis or universalis.

General study findings and limits: The number of TCRs above 1 in 1000 frequency did not change after DPC sensitization.

The time point here: patch test 3, about 24 weeks after DPC sensitization. Treatment denoted: therapeutic diphenylcyclopropenone sensitization with weekly scalp DPC. Library construction involved attaching unique molecular identifiers to individual cDNA molecules, which allowed quantitative, reproducible TCR counting. In the authors' methods: Counts of TCRs in each sample centred on a median of around 96,000 and extended from approximately 20,000 to 700,000. TCRdb processed the RACE reads anew with MiXCR; each CDR3 protein has one entry. TCRdb assigned the V and J calls; the authors' analysis was not used. The sample lists 120,000 or so distinct CDR3 sequences, about 11% occurring once. This clonotype showed up many times. Its cognate antigen is unknown. The TCR comes from a woman aged 45 to 65 with alopecia areata. Some clones in this sample may be carry-over from other donors' samples. The sequenced sample was whole blood, obtained in connection with sensitization to the hapten diphenylcyclopropenone (DPC).

The CDR3 DNA reads TGTGCCAGTAACGGGGACCCCGCAGTAGCCAAAAACATTCAGTACTTC. Translating gives CASNGDPAVAKNIQYF. The chain links TRBV28 to TRBJ2-4; either TRBD1 or TRBD2 may fit D (5 bases each). V was trimmed by 9 bases and J by 0 bases, leaving 18 bases between them. From germline, CDR1 is MDHEN and CDR2 SYDVKM. The CDR3 totals 16 residues.